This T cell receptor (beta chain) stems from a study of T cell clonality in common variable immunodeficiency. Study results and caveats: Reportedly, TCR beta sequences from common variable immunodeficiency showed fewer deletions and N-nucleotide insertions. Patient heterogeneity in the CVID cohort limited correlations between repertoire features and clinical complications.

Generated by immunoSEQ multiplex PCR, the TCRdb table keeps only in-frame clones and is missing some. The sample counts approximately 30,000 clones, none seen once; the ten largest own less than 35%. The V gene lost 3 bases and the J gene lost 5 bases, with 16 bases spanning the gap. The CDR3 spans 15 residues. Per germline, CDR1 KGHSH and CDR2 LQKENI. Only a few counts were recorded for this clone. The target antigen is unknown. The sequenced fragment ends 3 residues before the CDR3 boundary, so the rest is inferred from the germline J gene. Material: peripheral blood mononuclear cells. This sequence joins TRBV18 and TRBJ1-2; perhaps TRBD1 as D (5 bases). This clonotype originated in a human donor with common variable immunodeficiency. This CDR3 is CASSPDTGGGYGYTF. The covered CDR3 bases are TGTGCCAGCTCACCCGACACGGGGGGTGGATATGGC.